This record concerns one TCR beta chain sequence. The antigen remains undetermined. These data come from a study of shared clonotypes between healthy human individuals. Study outcomes and limitations: Against clonotypes common to all four donors, non-shared ones had lower generation probabilities.

Terminally differentiated effector memory CD45RA+ cells were left out of the naive CD8 fraction, which was CD45RO-negative and positively selected for CCR7. CDR3 size: 13 residues. The junction had 0 bases not matched to a gene; V was cut back by 4 bases and J by 3 bases. Germline V lookup: CDR1 SEHNR, CDR2 FQNEAQ (reference sequence). Produced via immunoSEQ multiplex PCR; TCRdb's table is partial and in-frame only. The table has about 1,900,000 clones, approximately 94% seen once. The chain links TRBV7-9 to TRBJ2-5; 9 nucleotides agree with TRBD2. The TCR comes from a young man in good health. Material for sequencing was naive CD8+ T cells sorted from blood. The CDR3 is CASSSSGEETQYF. Here the CDR3 DNA reads TGTGCCAGCAGCTCTAGCGGGGAAGAGACCCAGTACTTC.